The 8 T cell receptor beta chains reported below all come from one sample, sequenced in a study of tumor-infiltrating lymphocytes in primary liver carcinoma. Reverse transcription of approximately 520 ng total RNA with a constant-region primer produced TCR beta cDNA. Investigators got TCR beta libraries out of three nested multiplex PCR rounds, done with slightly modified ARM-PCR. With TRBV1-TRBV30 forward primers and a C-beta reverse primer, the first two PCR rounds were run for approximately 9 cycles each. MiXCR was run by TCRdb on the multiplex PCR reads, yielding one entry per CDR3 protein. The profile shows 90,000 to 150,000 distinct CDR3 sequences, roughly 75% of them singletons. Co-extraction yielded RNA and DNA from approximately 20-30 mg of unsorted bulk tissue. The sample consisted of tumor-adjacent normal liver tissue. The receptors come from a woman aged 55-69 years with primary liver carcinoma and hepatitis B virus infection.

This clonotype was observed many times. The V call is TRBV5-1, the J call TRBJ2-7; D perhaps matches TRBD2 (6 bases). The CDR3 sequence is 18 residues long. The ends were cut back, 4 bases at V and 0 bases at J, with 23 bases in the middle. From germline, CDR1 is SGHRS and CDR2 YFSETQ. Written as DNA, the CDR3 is TGCGCCAGCAGCAAGACTAGAGGGATTCCCCGAAGCTCCTACGAGCAGTACTTC. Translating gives CASSKTRGIPRSSYEQYF.

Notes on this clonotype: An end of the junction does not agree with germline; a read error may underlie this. CDR3 DNA sequence: TGTGCCAGCAGTGAAAGGGTCGGGTGGGATGAGCAGTCCTTC. Translating gives CASSERVGWDEQSF. The V gene is TRBV6-1, the J gene TRBJ2-1, with D hard to call. Germline values: CDR1 MNHNS, CDR2 SASEGT. The CDR3 is made up of 14 amino acids.

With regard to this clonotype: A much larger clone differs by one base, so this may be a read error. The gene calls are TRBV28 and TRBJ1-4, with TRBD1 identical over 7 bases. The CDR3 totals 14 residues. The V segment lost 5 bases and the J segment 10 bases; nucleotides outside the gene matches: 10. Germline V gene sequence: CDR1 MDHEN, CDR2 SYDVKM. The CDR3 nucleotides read TGTGCCAGCAGTATGACAGGGTTTGTTGGAAAACTGTTTTTT. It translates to CASSMTGFVGKLFF.

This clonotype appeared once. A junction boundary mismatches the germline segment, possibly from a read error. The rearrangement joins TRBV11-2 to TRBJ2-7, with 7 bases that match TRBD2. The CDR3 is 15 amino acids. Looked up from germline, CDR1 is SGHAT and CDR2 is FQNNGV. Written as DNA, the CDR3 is TGTGCCAGTAGCCACGGGGGGACCGATTCCTACGAGGAGTTCTTC. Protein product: CASSHGGTDSYEEFF.

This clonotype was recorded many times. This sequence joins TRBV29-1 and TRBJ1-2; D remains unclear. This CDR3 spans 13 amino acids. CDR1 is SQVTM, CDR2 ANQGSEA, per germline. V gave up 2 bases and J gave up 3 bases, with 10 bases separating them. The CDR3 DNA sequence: TGCAGCGTTGAATTATATGGATACTATGGCTACACCTTC. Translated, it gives CSVELYGYYGYTF.

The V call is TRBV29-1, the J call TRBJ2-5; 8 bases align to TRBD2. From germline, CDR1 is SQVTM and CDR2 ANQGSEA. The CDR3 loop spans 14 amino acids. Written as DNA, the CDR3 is TGCCGCATTGTCAAGCGGGAGTCCCAAGAGACCCAGTACTTC. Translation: CRIVKRESQETQYF. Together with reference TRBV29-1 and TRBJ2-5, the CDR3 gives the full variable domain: SAVISQKPSRDICQRGTSLTIQCQVDSQVTMMFWYRQQPGQSLTLIATANQGSEATYESGFVIDKFPISRPNLTFSTLTVSNMSPEDSSIYLCRIVKRESQETQYFGPGTRLLVL.

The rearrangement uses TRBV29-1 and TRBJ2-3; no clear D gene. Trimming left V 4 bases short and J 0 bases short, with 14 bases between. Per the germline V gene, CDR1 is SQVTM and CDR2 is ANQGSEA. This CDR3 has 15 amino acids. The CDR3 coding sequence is TGCAGCGTTGGGCCTAAAGGTGGGAGCACAGATACGCAGTATTTT. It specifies CSVGPKGGSTDTQYF.

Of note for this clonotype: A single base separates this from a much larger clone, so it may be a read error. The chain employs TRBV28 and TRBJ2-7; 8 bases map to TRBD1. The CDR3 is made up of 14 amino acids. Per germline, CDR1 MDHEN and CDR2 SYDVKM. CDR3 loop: CASSSWTGTHELYF. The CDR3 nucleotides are TGTGCCAGCAGTTCTTGGACAGGGACACACGAGCTGTACTTC.